This T cell receptor beta chain was captured by sequencing in a study of T cell repertoires in ileal Crohn's disease. Losses at the gene ends were 4 bases for V and 3 bases for J; bases not matched to a gene: 9. From germline, CDR1 is LNHDA and CDR2 SQIVND (reference sequence). This CDR3 comprises 16 residues. Using immunoSEQ multiplex PCR, the repertoire was profiled, and TCRdb retains in-frame clones only, with some absent. The table has over 14,000 clones, about 80% seen once. Sample: ileal tissue. The chain is built from TRBV19 and TRBJ1-2, with TRBD1 identical over 9 bases. This TCR was sampled from an adult with Crohn's disease. CDR3 nucleotide sequence: TGTGCCAGTAGTACCCTACAGGGGGCTTCGGACTATGGCTACACCTTC. Translating it yields CASSTLQGASDYGYTF.